The 23 T cell receptor beta chains listed next were all sequenced from one sample in a study of regulatory T cells in long-lasting Graves disease. In building TCR beta libraries, iRepertoire HTBI primers were used together with Arm-PCR of CDR3 regions. TCRdb re-analysed the multiplex PCR reads in MiXCR, keeping a single row per CDR3 protein. Of roughly 220,000 distinct CDR3 sequences in the sample, around 20% are singletons; the top ten hold roughly a fifth. Time point of the sample: newly diagnosed GD, antithyroid drugs for less than 3 months. The TCR library was prepared using RNA isolated from PBMCs. The sample here was peripheral blood mononuclear cells (PBMCs), taken at new diagnosis, from a patient treated with antithyroid drugs. These receptors originate from a female donor with Graves disease.

This clonotype was detected many times. This sequence joins TRBV4-1 and TRBJ2-5, with D possibly being TRBD1 (5 bases). V was shortened by 2 bases and J by 3 bases, with 10 bases between the two germline ends. Germline V gene data show CDR1 as MGHRA and CDR2 as YSYEKL. The CDR3 is made up of 14 amino acids. The CDR3 region has the DNA TGCGCCAGCAGCCAAACTGAAGGGGAAGAGACCCAGTACTTC. Protein product: CASSQTEGEETQYF.

This clonotype occurred many times. The CDR3 is CASRRSGGSTDTQYF. In DNA, the CDR3 is TGCGCCAGCAGACGTAGCGGGGGATCCACAGATACGCAGTATTTT. The chain combines TRBV5-1 with TRBJ2-3, with 9 bases matching TRBD2. The CDR3 contains 15 residues. CDR1 is SGHRS and CDR2 is YFSETQ in the germline V gene. The trim removed 5 bases at V and 2 bases at J, leaving 6 bases unmatched. The variable domain in full, completed from reference TRBV5-1 and TRBJ2-3, reads KAGVTQTPRYLIKTRGQQVTLSCSPISGHRSVSWYQQTPGQGLQFLFEYFSETQRNKGNFPGRFSGRQFSNSRSEMNVSTLELGDSALYLCASRRSGGSTDTQYFGPGTRLTVL.

This clonotype was seen at least ten times. V and J are TRBV12-3 or TRBV12-4 and TRBJ2-3, with D possibly being TRBD1 or TRBD2 (5 bases each). The CDR3 runs 12 residues. Trimming pared 5 bases from V and 6 bases from J, leaving 9 bases between. CDR3 coding DNA: TGTGCCAGCAGTGGGGGTGAGGATACGCAGTATTTT. This encodes CASSGGEDTQYF.

To note about this clonotype: This may come from a read error, since a much larger clone is one base off. The chain is built from TRBV5-1 and TRBJ2-1; 8 nucleotides line up with TRBD1. This CDR3 is built from 16 residues. The germline CDR1 and CDR2 sequences are SGHRS and YFSETQ. Here the CDR3 reads CASSPLGAGGGNEQLF. CDR3 bases: TGCGCCAGCAGCCCCCTCGGGGCAGGGGGCGGGAATGAGCAGCTCTTC.

This clonotype was counted many times. The chain uses TRBV28 and TRBJ2-7; 8 bases agree with TRBD1. Per the germline V gene, CDR1 is MDHEN and CDR2 is SYDVKM. The CDR3 is 14 residues long. V lost 2 bases, J lost 4 bases, and 4 bases stayed unmatched. The CDR3 loop reads CASSLPGGIYEQYF. The CDR3 region has the DNA TGTGCCAGCAGTTTACCAGGGGGCATATACGAGCAGTACTTC.

The rearrangement uses TRBV10-3 and TRBJ2-5; D call uncertain. V was trimmed by 3 bases and J by 4 bases, leaving 9 bases between them. The CDR3 runs to 13 residues. Germline V lookup: CDR1 ENHRY, CDR2 SYGVKD. This CDR3 reads CAISEGQVETQYF. In nucleotides, the CDR3 is TGTGCCATCAGTGAAGGGCAGGTAGAGACCCAGTACTTC.

Regarding this clonotype: Since a far larger clone is one base different, this is likely a read error. The rearrangement uses TRBV7-2 and TRBJ1-1; D unclear. The germline gives CDR1 SGHTA, CDR2 FQGNSA. This CDR3 contains 14 residues. DNA of the CDR3: TGTGCCAGCAGTGAAGGGCGCGGGAACACTGGAGCTTTCTTT. Protein: CASSEGRGNTGAFF.

Comments on this clonotype: Given a much more abundant clone one base away, this may be a read error. This chain joins TRBV19 and TRBJ2-5; D call uncertain. The CDR3 is made up of 12 amino acids. Germline values: CDR1 LNHDA, CDR2 SQIVND (reference sequence). CDR3 protein: CASSPPINEKFF. In nucleotides, the CDR3 is TGTGCCAGTAGTCCTCCTATAAATGAGAAGTTCTTC.

At least ten counts were recorded for this clonotype. V gene TRBV6-1 combines with J gene TRBJ2-7; 9 nucleotides align to TRBD2. The CDR3 is made up of 14 amino acids. J gave up 0 bases and V 4 bases, and 1 base lay outside the gene matches. The germline V gene has CDR1 MNHNS and CDR2 SASEGT. CDR3 loop: CASSGLAASYEQYF. The CDR3 nucleotides read TGTGCCAGCAGTGGACTAGCGGCCTCCTACGAGCAGTACTTC.

This clonotype was counted many times. This chain uses TRBV19 with TRBJ1-1, with unresolved D. The V gene lost 4 bases and the J gene lost 0 bases, with 15 bases spanning the gap. The CDR3 is 16 residues long. The germline CDR1 and CDR2 sequences are LNHDA and SQIVND (reference sequence). The CDR3 sequence: CASSKSVERVNTEAFF. CDR3 in DNA: TGTGCCAGTAGTAAATCGGTGGAAAGAGTGAACACTGAAGCTTTCTTT.

This clonotype has ten or more counts. The chain employs TRBV15 and TRBJ1-4, with a tentative D call TRBD1 (5 bases). V lost 1 base, J lost 7 bases, and 7 bases lay in between. In germline, CDR1 is LNHNV, CDR2 YYDKDF (reference sequence). The CDR3 is 13 residues long. CDR3 region: CATSRGGVEKLFF. In DNA, the CDR3 is TGTGCCACCAGCAGAGGGGGGGTTGAAAAACTGTTTTTT.

This clonotype has at least ten counts. CDR3 protein: CASSRGSQNTEAFF. The CDR3, as DNA: TGTGCCAGCAGCCGGGGAAGCCAGAACACTGAAGCTTTCTTT. The chain couples TRBV7-9 to TRBJ1-1, with D unclear. The ends were cut back, 5 bases at V and 1 base at J, with 11 bases in the middle. Germline CDR1 SEHNR, CDR2 FQNEAQ (reference sequence). The CDR3 contains 14 residues.

This clonotype was seen repeatedly, ten times or more. The V gene is TRBV6-2 or TRBV6-3, the J gene TRBJ2-7; 9 nucleotides align to TRBD1. CDR3 size: 14 residues. V dropped 6 bases and J dropped 2; count of bases not matched to a gene: 5. The germline CDR1 and CDR2 sequences are MNHEY and SVGEGT. The CDR3: CASSRGTGTYEQYF. In DNA form, the CDR3 reads TGTGCCAGCAGCCGGGGGACAGGGACCTACGAGCAGTACTTC.

This clonotype has a count of ten or more. The V call is TRBV9, the J call TRBJ1-2; D is unclear. V lost 0 bases to trimming and J lost 4 bases, with 16 bases between them. This CDR3 spans 16 amino acids. CDR1 is SGDLS, CDR2 YYNGEE, per germline. The CDR3 nucleotides are TGTGCCAGCAGCGTAGGAGCCTCAAAGGGAGGCTATGGCTACACCTTC. It is translated as CASSVGASKGGYGYTF. The entire variable domain, with the rest obtained from reference TRBV9 and TRBJ1-2, is as follows: DSGVTQTPKHLITATGQRVTLRCSPRSGDLSVYWYQQSLDQGLQFLIQYYNGEERAKGNILERFSAQQFPDLHSELNLSSLELGDSALYFCASSVGASKGGYGYTFGSGTRLTVV.

The rearrangement joins TRBV12-3 or TRBV12-4 to TRBJ2-3, with a weak D call TRBD1 (5 bases). The CDR3 consists of 16 residues. The V end lost 6 bases, the J end lost 0 bases, and 16 bases lay between the germline ends. CDR3 DNA: TGTGCCAGCAGCTTAACGGCAGGGCTCAGCACAGATACGCAGTATTTT. Translating gives CASSLTAGLSTDTQYF.

This clonotype has ten or more counts. The V and J genes are TRBV18 and TRBJ1-3, with D possibly matching TRBD1 (6 bases). Per germline, CDR1 KGHSH and CDR2 LQKENI. V lost 6 bases and J 4 bases, leaving 16 bases between the germline ends. The CDR3 contains 15 residues. CDR3 bases: TGTGCCAGCTCGACAGGACGTGGAAGGGGAAACACCATATATTTT. This sequence encodes CASSTGRGRGNTIYF.

This clonotype occurred many times. The chain couples TRBV19 to TRBJ2-7; 7 nucleotides align to TRBD1. The J segment lost 2 bases and the V segment lost 10 bases, leaving 8 bases of the junction unmatched. The CDR3 covers 13 residues. CDR1 and CDR2 from the germline V gene are LNHDA and SQIVND (reference sequence). For the CDR3, the DNA is TGTGCCACTTCGACAGGGCCGGCCTACGAGCAGTACTTC. Translation gives CATSTGPAYEQYF.

This clonotype was picked up many times. J is TRBJ1-1 and V is TRBV5-6; tentatively, D is TRBD1 (6 bases). The CDR3 contains 15 residues. Trimming took off 6 bases at V and 0 bases at J, with 15 bases between the two ends. Germline CDR1 SGHDT, CDR2 YYEEEE. CDR3 sequence: CASTGGLRMNTEAFF. The CDR3 DNA sequence: TGTGCCAGCACCGGGGGGCTAAGGATGAACACTGAAGCTTTCTTT.

This clonotype was detected many times. This chain uses TRBV30 with TRBJ1-6; D is ambiguous. The germline CDR1 and CDR2 sequences are GTSNPN and SVGIG (reference sequence). The CDR3 runs 11 residues. The ends were cut back, 5 bases at V and 7 bases at J, with 6 bases in the middle. The CDR3 nucleotides are TGTGCCTGGGAGGACAATTCACCCCTCCACTTT. Encoded protein: CAWEDNSPLHF.

As to this clonotype: This could be a read error, since a much larger clone is one nucleotide away. The J gene is TRBJ2-7, the V gene TRBV6-1; D is perhaps TRBD2 (6 bases). The CDR3 loop spans 14 amino acids. Trimming removed 8 bases at V and 0 bases at J, with 14 bases between. The germline CDR1 and CDR2 sequences are MNHNS and SASEGT. The CDR3, as DNA: TGTGCCAGCCAACCCAGCGGGCTCTCCTACGAGCAGTACTTC. This gives the protein CASQPSGLSYEQYF.

This chain connects TRBV7-9 to TRBJ2-5; TRBD2 matches 9 bases. Germline trimming cut 1 base from V and 4 bases from J; bases unmatched to any gene: 4. Germline V gives CDR1 SEHNR, CDR2 FQNEAQ (reference sequence). This CDR3 is 15 amino acids long. The CDR3 here is CASSLGGTSRETQYF. The CDR3 DNA reads as TGTGCCAGCAGCTTAGGTGGGACTAGCAGAGAGACCCAGTACTTC.

The chain is built from TRBV6-1 and TRBJ2-7; D possibly corresponds to TRBD1 (6 bases). V lost 6 bases, J lost 7 bases, and 13 bases lay in between. Germline V CDR1 and CDR2: MNHNS, SASEGT. The CDR3 runs to 12 residues. The CDR3 nucleotides read TGTGCCAGCAGACCCCAGGGGCGTGAGCAGTACTTC. Its protein product is CASRPQGREQYF.

In its sample, this clonotype was seen many times. This chain uses TRBV18 with TRBJ1-1, with 7 positions matching TRBD1. The length of the CDR3 is 14 residues. From germline, CDR1 is KGHSH and CDR2 LQKENI. V lost 6 bases to trimming and J lost 2 bases; unmatched junction nucleotides: 6. Here the CDR3 DNA reads TGTGCCAGCTCGGGTCGACAGGGCAACACTGAAGCTTTCTTT. This gives the protein CASSGRQGNTEAFF.